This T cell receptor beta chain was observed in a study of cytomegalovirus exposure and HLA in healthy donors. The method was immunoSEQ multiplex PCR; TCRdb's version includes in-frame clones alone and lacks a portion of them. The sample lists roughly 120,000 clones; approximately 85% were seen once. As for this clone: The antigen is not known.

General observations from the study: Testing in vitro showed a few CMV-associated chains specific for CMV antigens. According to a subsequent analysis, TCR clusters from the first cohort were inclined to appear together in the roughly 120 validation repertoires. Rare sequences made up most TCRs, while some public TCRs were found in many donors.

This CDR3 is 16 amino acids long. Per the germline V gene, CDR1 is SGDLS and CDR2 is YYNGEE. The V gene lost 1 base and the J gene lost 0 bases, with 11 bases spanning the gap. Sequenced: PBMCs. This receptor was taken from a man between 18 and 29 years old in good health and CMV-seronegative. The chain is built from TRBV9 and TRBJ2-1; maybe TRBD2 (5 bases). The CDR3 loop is CASSVTGGLSYNEQFF. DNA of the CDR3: TGTGCCAGCAGCGTAACTGGAGGTCTCTCCTACAATGAGCAGTTCTTC.